Below, 25 T cell receptor beta chains from the same sample are listed, as sequenced in a study of blood T cells in healthy people across ages. It was with a sample-barcoded 5' primer and a J-beta primer mix that a second PCR of roughly 7 to 12 cycles was run. From the 5' RACE reads, TCRdb called clonotypes with MiXCR, one entry per CDR3 protein. The sample includes about 1.4 million distinct CDR3 sequences, roughly 59% seen only once; the top ten take over 6.5%. Sequenced: blood. The receptors derive from a young man in good health.

The chain combines TRBV27 with TRBJ2-5; a possible D gene is TRBD1 (6 bases). The germline CDR1 and CDR2 sequences are MNHEY and SMNVEV (reference sequence). Trimming left V 5 bases short and J 2 bases short, with 12 bases between. The CDR3 sequence is 14 residues long. The CDR3 loop is CASSPLTGQETQYF. Here the CDR3 DNA reads TGTGCCAGCAGTCCCTTGACAGGACAAGAGACCCAGTACTTC.

V usage is TRBV5-1 and J usage is TRBJ2-3; 8 nucleotides match TRBD2. This CDR3 is 17 amino acids long. The germline CDR1 and CDR2 sequences are SGHRS and YFSETQ. V gave up 2 bases and J gave up 2 bases; unmatched junction bases: 10. CDR3 region: CASSLKTTSGLTDTQYF. DNA of the CDR3: TGCGCCAGCAGCTTAAAAACTACTAGCGGCCTCACAGATACGCAGTATTTT.

This clonotype has only one observation. This sequence joins TRBV7-6 and TRBJ2-1, with 9 positions matching TRBD2. The J segment lost 9 bases and the V segment lost 6 bases, leaving 15 bases of the junction unmatched. The length of the CDR3 is 16 residues. Per the germline V gene, CDR1 is SGHVS and CDR2 is FNYEAQ. CDR3 in amino acids: CASSQPSAGGPSEQFF. The CDR3 DNA reads as TGTGCCAGCAGTCAACCTTCCGCGGGGGGGCCAAGTGAGCAGTTCTTC.

The chain links TRBV7-9 to TRBJ2-3; perhaps TRBD2 as D (6 bases). Germline CDR1 and CDR2: SEHNR and FQNEAQ (reference sequence). The CDR3 loop spans 17 amino acids. The V and J ends lost 4 bases and 0 bases respectively, with 17 bases between them. The DNA of the CDR3 is TGTGCCAGCAGCTCATATCCGGGACTTACTAGCACAGATACGCAGTATTTT. The encoded protein is CASSSYPGLTSTDTQYF.

This sequence joins TRBV5-5 and TRBJ2-5; D is unclear. The CDR3 extends over 15 amino acids. Trimming cost V 0 bases and J 2 bases, with 11 bases left between them. Germline-derived CDR1 and CDR2 are SGHKS and YYEKEE (reference sequence). CDR3 loop: CASSLGAGEQETQYF. CDR3 in DNA: TGTGCCAGCAGCTTGGGGGCTGGGGAACAAGAGACCCAGTACTTC.

The rearrangement joins TRBV6-2 or TRBV6-3 to TRBJ1-2; no clear D. The V gene's germline CDR1 is MNHEY and CDR2 SVGEGT. V dropped 8 bases and J dropped 6 bases, with 19 bases sitting between them. The CDR3 contains 14 residues. CDR3 in amino acids: CASAVVRGGDGYTF. CDR3 nucleotides: TGTGCCAGCGCAGTGGTACGGGGAGGTGATGGCTACACCTTC.

This clonotype was counted once. V usage is TRBV7-6 and J usage is TRBJ2-5, with TRBD1 as a possible D gene (6 bases). CDR3 size: 16 residues. The germline gives CDR1 SGHVS, CDR2 FNYEAQ. V lost 5 bases and J lost 2, with 18 bases in between. This CDR3 is CASSPNGQSSQETQYF. The CDR3 DNA follows: TGTGCCAGCAGCCCGAACGGACAGTCGTCACAAGAGACCCAGTACTTC.

This rearrangement joins TRBV18 to TRBJ2-7; no clear D. Germline CDR1 reads KGHSH; CDR2 reads LQKENI. The CDR3 runs to 14 residues. Trimming took 6 bases from V and 1 from J, leaving 13 bases between them. The CDR3 here is CASSPWGVSYEQYF. The CDR3 DNA sequence: TGTGCCAGCTCCCCCTGGGGTGTATCCTACGAGCAGTACTTC.

V is TRBV12-3 or TRBV12-4 and J is TRBJ2-1; 9 bases are shared with TRBD1. With V trimmed by 7 bases and J by 7 bases, 11 bases remained unmatched. The CDR3 runs 15 residues. The chain's CDR3 is CASTQTGGSLNEQFF. The CDR3 DNA reads as TGTGCCAGCACCCAAACAGGGGGCAGTTTAAATGAGCAGTTCTTC.

The rearrangement links TRBV6-2 or TRBV6-3 to TRBJ2-1, with D perhaps TRBD1 (6 bases). The end of the DNA fits TRBJ2-7 better, so the J call may be wrong. Germline V gene data show CDR1 as MNHEY and CDR2 as SVGEGT. The CDR3 loop spans 11 amino acids. CDR3 sequence: CASTRDNEQYF. The CDR3 DNA reads TGTGCCAGCACCAGGGACAATGAGCAGTACTTC.

This chain uses TRBV3-1 with TRBJ2-4; TRBD1 is a possible D gene (6 bases). V shed 5 bases and J shed 9 bases, with 11 bases lying between them. Germline lookup yields CDR1 LGHDT and CDR2 YNNKEL (reference sequence). The CDR3 spans 12 residues. The CDR3 DNA is TGTGCCAGCAGCGCCAGGGGTGGCATTCAGTACTTC. Its translation: CASSARGGIQYF.

This sequence joins TRBV5-1 and TRBJ2-5; 10 bases match TRBD1. The end of the DNA is better explained by TRBJ2-7, so the J call may be wrong. In germline, CDR1 is SGHRS, CDR2 YFSETQ. The CDR3 is 17 amino acids. The CDR3 is CASSTMAAGTGVYEQYF. In DNA form, the CDR3 reads TGCGCCAGCAGCACAATGGCAGCCGGGACAGGGGTCTACGAGCAGTACTTC.

The rearrangement links TRBV20-1 to TRBJ2-5; no reliable D call. Trimming removed 5 bases from V and 2 bases from J, with 6 bases in between. The CDR3 is made up of 11 amino acids. The germline V gene encodes CDR1 DFQATT and CDR2 SNEGSKA (reference sequence). The CDR3 sequence is CSAQGQETQYF. The CDR3, as DNA: TGCAGTGCTCAAGGGCAAGAGACCCAGTACTTC.

This clonotype showed up many times. The CDR3 loop reads CASSLFDEQYF. DNA for the CDR3: TGTGCCAGCAGCTTATTCGACGAGCAGTACTTC. V is TRBV7-2 and J is TRBJ2-7; no clear D. Trimming took 2 bases from V and 5 from J, leaving 4 bases between them. The CDR3 is 11 amino acids. The germline gives CDR1 SGHTA, CDR2 FQGNSA.

The chain combines TRBV7-8 with TRBJ1-5; 10 positions match TRBD1. The CDR3 consists of 15 residues. Germline-derived CDR1 and CDR2 are SGHVS and FQNEAQ. The trim removed 2 bases at V and 7 bases at J, leaving 5 bases unmatched. CDR3 DNA: TGTGCCAGCAGCTTAAGGACAGGGGGTATCCAGCCCCAGCATTTT. Translation: CASSLRTGGIQPQHF.

The chain recombines TRBV7-8 with TRBJ2-1; TRBD1 matches 10 bases. The junction had 8 bases not matched to a gene; V was cut back by 3 bases and J by 6 bases. The CDR3 has 16 amino acids. From germline, CDR1 is SGHVS and CDR2 FQNEAQ. CDR3 loop: CASSFSSGTGANEQFF. The CDR3 region has the DNA TGTGCCAGCAGCTTCTCATCCGGGACAGGGGCCAATGAGCAGTTCTTC.

The V and J genes are TRBV29-1 and TRBJ1-5; D remains ambiguous. The CDR3 extends over 13 amino acids. V lost 5 bases to trimming and J lost 7 bases, with 15 bases between them. Germline V gene lookup returns CDR1 SQVTM and CDR2 ANQGSEA. The CDR3 DNA reads as TGCAGCGTTCTCTCAGCAGAGGGACAGCCCCAGCATTTT. It translates to CSVLSAEGQPQHF.

This clonotype came up a few times. V gene TRBV20-1 combines with J gene TRBJ2-1; 7 nucleotides line up with TRBD2. V trimming: 2 bases; J trimming: 4 bases; junction bases outside the gene matches: 5. Germline assignment: CDR1 DFQATT and CDR2 SNEGSKA (reference sequence). The CDR3 has 14 residues. CDR3: CSARPGGGYNEQFF. CDR3 DNA: TGCAGTGCTAGACCGGGCGGGGGATACAATGAGCAGTTCTTC.

The CDR3 region has the DNA TGTGCCAGCAGTCACCGGGACACTGATGGCTACACCTTC. Translated: CASSHRDTDGYTF. The V call is TRBV7-6, the J call TRBJ1-2; perhaps TRBD1 as D (6 bases). The V gene's germline CDR1 is SGHVS and CDR2 FNYEAQ. The V gene lost 6 bases and the J gene lost 6 bases, with 14 bases spanning the gap. The CDR3 consists of 13 residues.

V and J are TRBV20-1 and TRBJ2-2; 7 nucleotides line up with TRBD2. Germline trimming cut 5 bases from V and 6 bases from J; bases unmatched to any gene: 3. The CDR3 runs 12 residues. CDR1 and CDR2 (germline): DFQATT, SNEGSKA (reference sequence). The DNA for the CDR3 is TGCAGTGCTCAGACTAGCCCCGGGGAGCTGTTTTTT. Amino acid sequence: CSAQTSPGELFF.

This clonotype was recorded at least ten times. CDR3 sequence reads: CASSLGTTHNEQFF. The CDR3 DNA sequence: TGTGCCAGCAGTTTAGGGACTACCCACAATGAGCAGTTCTTC. V is TRBV27 and J is TRBJ2-1; 7 positions match TRBD2. This CDR3 has 14 amino acids. CDR1 and CDR2 from the germline V gene are MNHEY and SMNVEV (reference sequence). The trim removed 2 bases at V and 5 bases at J, leaving 3 bases unmatched.

The chain recombines TRBV12-5 with TRBJ1-1; D gene uncertain. Germline lookup yields CDR1 LGHNT and CDR2 FRNRAP. V lost 3 bases and J 1 base, leaving 6 bases between the germline ends. CDR3 length: 13 residues. CDR3 sequence (DNA): TGTGCTAGTGGTTTATCCGGGAACACTGAAGCTTTCTTT. This codes for CASGLSGNTEAFF. Based on the CDR3 plus reference TRBV12-5 and TRBJ1-1, the full variable domain is DARVTQTPRHKVTEMGQEVTMRCQPILGHNTVFWYRQTMMQGLELLAYFRNRAPLDDSGMPKDRFSAEMPDATLATLKIQPSEPRDSAVYFCASGLSGNTEAFFGQGTRLTVV.

The V gene is TRBV11-3, the J gene TRBJ2-1, with 8 bases that match TRBD2. The CDR3 totals 16 residues. After removal of 4 bases from V and 9 bases from J, the junction contained 14 bases not matched to a gene. The germline CDR1 and CDR2 sequences are SGHNT and YENEEA. The CDR3 nucleotides read TGTGCCAGCAGCTCTTTAGCGGGATCAGGTGGGAGTGAGCAGTTCTTC. It is translated as CASSSLAGSGGSEQFF.

This clonotype has a single count. The chain joins TRBV27 to TRBJ2-2; 10 nucleotides line up with TRBD1. V shed 5 bases, J shed 1 base, and the junction held 7 bases outside the gene matches. Germline CDR1 reads MNHEY; CDR2 reads SMNVEV (reference sequence). This CDR3 spans 17 amino acids. CDR3 nucleotides: TGTGCCAGCAGTATAACCGGGACAGGGGAGAACACCGGGGAGCTGTTTTTT. Translation: CASSITGTGENTGELFF.

The chain employs TRBV2 and TRBJ2-4; D gene ambiguous. Germline-derived CDR1 and CDR2 are SNHLY and FYNNEI. Trimming removed 6 bases at V and 0 bases at J, with 3 bases between. CDR3 length: 12 residues. This CDR3 is CASSPAKNIQYF. In DNA, the CDR3 is TGTGCCAGCAGCCCAGCCAAAAACATTCAGTACTTC. Filled out from reference TRBV2 and TRBJ2-4, the complete variable domain reads EPEVTQTPSHQVTQMGQEVILRCVPISNHLYFYWYRQILGQKVEFLVSFYNNEISEKSEIFDDQFSVERPDGSNFTLKIRSTKLEDSAMYFCASSPAKNIQYFGAGTRLSVL.